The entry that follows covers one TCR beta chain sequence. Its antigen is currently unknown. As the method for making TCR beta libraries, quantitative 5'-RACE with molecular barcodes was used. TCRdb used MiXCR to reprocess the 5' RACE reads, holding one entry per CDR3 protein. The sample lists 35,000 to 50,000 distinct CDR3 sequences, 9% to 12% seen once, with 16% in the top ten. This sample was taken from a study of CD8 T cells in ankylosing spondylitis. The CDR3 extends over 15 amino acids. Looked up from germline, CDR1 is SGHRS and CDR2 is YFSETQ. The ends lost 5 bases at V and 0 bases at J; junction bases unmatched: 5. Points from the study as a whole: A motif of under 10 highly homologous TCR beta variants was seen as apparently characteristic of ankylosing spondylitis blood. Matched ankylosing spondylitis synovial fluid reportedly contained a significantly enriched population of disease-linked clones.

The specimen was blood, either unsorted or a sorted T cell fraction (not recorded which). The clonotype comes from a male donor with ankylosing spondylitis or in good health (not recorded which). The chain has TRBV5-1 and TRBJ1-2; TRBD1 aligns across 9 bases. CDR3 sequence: CASRRTGDSNYGYTF. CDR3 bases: TGCGCCAGCAGGAGGACAGGGGACTCTAACTATGGCTACACCTTC.